This T cell receptor (beta chain) was sequenced during a study of blood T cell repertoires in COVID-19. The overall study: PBMCs, B-cell-depleted T cells, or T cells provided the cDNA or gDNA that made up the material.

Produced via immunoSEQ multiplex PCR; TCRdb's table is partial and in-frame only. The sample lists over 100,000 clones; roughly 88% were seen once. The count of this clone is one. V was clipped by 0 bases and J by 1 base, with 7 bases between them. From germline, CDR1 is SGHTS and CDR2 YDEGEE. The CDR3 is 14 amino acids. The receptor's source is a woman in her seventies with acute or convalescent COVID-19. V gene TRBV5-8 combines with J gene TRBJ1-1, with D tentatively TRBD1 (5 bases). The source material was peripheral blood. The CDR3 coding sequence is TGTGCCAGCAGCTTGGCGGGGGGGAACACTGAAGCTTTCTTT. Its translation is CASSLAGGNTEAFF.